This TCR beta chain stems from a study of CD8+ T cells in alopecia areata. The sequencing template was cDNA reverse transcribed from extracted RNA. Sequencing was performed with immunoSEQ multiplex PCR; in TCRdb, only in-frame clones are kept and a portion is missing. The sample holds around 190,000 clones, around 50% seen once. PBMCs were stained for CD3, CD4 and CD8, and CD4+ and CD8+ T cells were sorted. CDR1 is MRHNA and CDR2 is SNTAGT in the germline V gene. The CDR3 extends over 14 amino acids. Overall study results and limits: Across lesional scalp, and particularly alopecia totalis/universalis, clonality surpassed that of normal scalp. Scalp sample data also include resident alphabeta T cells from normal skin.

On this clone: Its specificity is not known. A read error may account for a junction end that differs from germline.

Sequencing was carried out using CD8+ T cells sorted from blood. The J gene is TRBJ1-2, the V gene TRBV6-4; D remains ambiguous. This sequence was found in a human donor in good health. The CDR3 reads CAISESMAQDGYTF. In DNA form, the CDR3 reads TGTGCCATCAGTGAGTCTATGGCGCAGGATGGCTACACCTTC.